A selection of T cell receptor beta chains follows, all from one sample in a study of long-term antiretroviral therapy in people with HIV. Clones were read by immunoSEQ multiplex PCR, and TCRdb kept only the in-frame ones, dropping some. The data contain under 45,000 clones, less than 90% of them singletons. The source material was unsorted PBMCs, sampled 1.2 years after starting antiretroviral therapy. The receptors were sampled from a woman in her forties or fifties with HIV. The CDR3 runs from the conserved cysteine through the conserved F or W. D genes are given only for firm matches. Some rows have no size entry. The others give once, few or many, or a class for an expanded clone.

CASSLSGGAIREQFF	TGTGCCAGCAGCCTGAGCGGGGGGGCTATACGTGAGCAGTTCTTC	TRBV2	TRBJ2-1	TRBD2	.
CASRPTRANYEQYF	TGTGCCAGCAGGCCCACCCGGGCCAACTACGAGCAGTACTTC	TRBV7-2	TRBJ2-7	.	.
CAWSKQGATEAFF	TGTGCCTGGAGCAAACAGGGGGCCACTGAAGCTTTCTTT	TRBV30	TRBJ1-1	TRBD1	.
CASSLRGAREKLFF	TGTGCCAGCAGTTTACGGGGGGCGCGTGAAAAACTGTTTTTT	TRBV27	TRBJ1-4	.	once
CASTKGQGAGQPQHF	TGTGCCAGCACTAAGGGACAGGGGGCCGGACAGCCCCAGCATTTT	TRBV6-5	TRBJ1-5	TRBD1	few
CASSFYDSEQYF	TGTGCCAGCAGCTTCTATGACAGCGAGCAGTACTTC	TRBV7-9	TRBJ2-7	.	few
CASNFQGLNQPQHF	TGTGCCAGCAATTTTCAGGGGCTCAATCAGCCCCAGCATTTT	TRBV2	TRBJ1-5	.	.
CASSLQEAPTNEKLFF	TGTGCCAGCAGCTTACAAGAAGCGCCAACTAATGAAAAACTGTTTTTT	TRBV5-4	TRBJ1-4	.	.
CASSLLAGVNTGELFF	TGTGCCAGCAGCTTACTAGCGGGGGTGAACACCGGGGAGCTGTTTTTT	TRBV7-2	TRBJ2-2	TRBD2	.
CASSRRTAYEQYF	TGTGCCAGCAGTCGCAGGACAGCCTACGAGCAGTACTTC	TRBV7-9	TRBJ2-7	.	.
CATSRSTLSPTYEQYF	TGTGCCACCAGCAGGTCTACATTATCCCCGACCTACGAGCAGTACTTC	TRBV15	TRBJ2-7	.	.
CASSSDGASYNSPLHF	TGTGCCAGCAGCTCGGACGGCGCGTCCTATAATTCACCCCTCCACTTT	TRBV7-9	TRBJ1-6	.	.
CASSTATNTEAFF	TGTGCCAGTAGTACAGCTACGAACACTGAAGCTTTCTTT	TRBV19	TRBJ1-1	.	.
CASSLPEGVGELFF	TGCGCCAGCAGCTTGCCCGAGGGAGTCGGGGAGCTGTTTTTT	TRBV5-1	TRBJ2-2	.	.
CASSLEPGETQYF	TGTGCCAGCAGTTTAGAACCGGGAGAGACCCAGTACTTC	TRBV27	TRBJ2-5	.	.
CASSYSWGGSSYEQYF	TGTGCCAGCAGTTACTCGTGGGGGGGCAGCTCCTACGAGCAGTACTTC	TRBV6-5	TRBJ2-7	.	.
CASSQTNRVGGYTF	TGTGCCAGCAGCCAAACCAACAGGGTTGGAGGCTACACCTTC	TRBV14	TRBJ1-2	.	.
CASRAGENEKLFF	TGTGCCAGCAGGGCAGGGGAAAATGAAAAACTGTTTTTT	TRBV6-6	TRBJ1-4	.	.
CASSLGQNYGYTF	TGCGCCAGCAGCTTGGGACAGAACTATGGCTACACCTTC	TRBV5-1	TRBJ1-2	.	.
CASSVHRDSNSPLHF	TGTGCCAGCAGCGTACACCGGGACAGTAATTCACCCCTCCACTTT	TRBV9	TRBJ1-6	TRBD1	once
CASSEALAGGSDTQYF	TGTGCCAGCAGTGAAGCGCTAGCGGGGGGGTCAGATACGCAGTATTTT	TRBV6-1	TRBJ2-3	TRBD2	.
CASTPGAQGDGYTF	TGTGCCAGTACCCCTGGGGCACAGGGTGATGGCTACACCTTC	TRBV19	TRBJ1-2	.	once
CASSQDPRRYEQYF	TGCGCCAGCAGCCAAGATCCCAGGCGCTACGAGCAGTACTTC	TRBV4-1	TRBJ2-7	.	few
CASSIPNQETQYF	TGTGCCAGTAGTATCCCGAACCAAGAGACCCAGTACTTC	TRBV19	TRBJ2-5	.	.
CSGDGGNHNEQFF	TGCAGCGGCGACGGTGGGAACCACAATGAGCAGTTCTTC	TRBV29-1	TRBJ2-1	.	.
CASSYTRGVGEKLFF	TGTGCCAGCAGTTACACCAGAGGTGTCGGGGAAAAACTGTTTTTT	TRBV6-5	TRBJ1-4	.	.
CAWSELALGLDTQYF	TGTGCCTGGAGTGAACTAGCGTTGGGTCTAGATACGCAGTATTTT	TRBV30	TRBJ2-3	TRBD2	.
CASSHGGGGYNEQFF	TGTGCCAGCAGTCACGGGGGGGGAGGCTACAATGAGCAGTTCTTC	TRBV6-4	TRBJ2-1	TRBD2	.
CASSLEGGRDSPLHF	TGCGCCAGCAGCTTGGAGGGGGGTAGAGATTCACCCCTCCACTTT	TRBV5-1	TRBJ1-6	.	.
CASSIRRATGELFF	TGTGCCAGTAGTATCAGAAGGGCCACCGGGGAGCTGTTTTTT	TRBV19	TRBJ2-2	.	.
CASSYSITSGANVLTF	TGTGCCAGCAGTTACTCGATCACCTCCGGGGCCAACGTCCTGACTTTC	TRBV6-6	TRBJ2-6	.	.
CASSFDSGGYSPLHF	TGTGCCAGCAGCTTCGACTCAGGGGGCTATTCACCCCTCCACTTT	TRBV7-2	TRBJ1-6	TRBD1	.
CASSKPLNTGELFF	TGCGCCAGCAGCAAACCTCTGAACACCGGGGAGCTGTTTTTT	TRBV5-1	TRBJ2-2	.	.
CASSILTGGMDEQFF	TGTGCCAGCAGTATATTGACAGGGGGTATGGATGAGCAGTTCTTC	TRBV6-4	TRBJ2-1	TRBD1	.
CASSSVLGGYTF	TGTGCCAGCAGTTCTGTCTTGGGTGGCTACACCTTC	TRBV6-6	TRBJ1-2	.	.
CASSKSLVHAPGNTIYF	TGTGCCAGCAGCAAGAGCTTAGTACACGCTCCTGGAAACACCATATATTTT	TRBV21-1	TRBJ1-3	.	.
CASSQEGQTPYEQYF	TGCGCCAGCAGCCAAGAAGGGCAGACACCCTACGAGCAGTACTTC	TRBV4-1	TRBJ2-7	.	.
CASSLRVGERGTPLHF	TGTGCCAGCAGCTTAAGGGTCGGGGAGCGGGGAACGCCCCTCCACTTT	TRBV13	TRBJ1-6	.	.
CASSRGPPGQGAHEQYF	TGTGCCAGCTCCCGAGGCCCCCCGGGACAGGGGGCCCACGAGCAGTACTTC	TRBV18	TRBJ2-7	TRBD1	.
CASRRGLQMEDIQYF	TGTGCCAGCAGGAGGGGACTTCAAATGGAGGACATTCAGTACTTC	TRBV6-1	TRBJ2-4	.	.
CASSSQPHGDSIYNEQFF	TGTGCCAGCAGCTCTCAACCCCACGGGGACAGCATTTACAATGAGCAGTTCTTC	TRBV7-3	TRBJ2-1	TRBD1	.
CASSLDYEQYF	TGTGCCAGCAGCTTGGACTACGAGCAGTACTTC	TRBV5-5	TRBJ2-7	.	.
CASSPGQFHEQYF	TGTGCCAGCAGCCCGGGACAGTTCCACGAGCAGTACTTC	TRBV5-6	TRBJ2-7	TRBD1	.
CASSLAGQLYGYTF	TGTGCCAGCAGCTTAGCGGGGCAGCTTTATGGCTACACCTTC	TRBV7-2	TRBJ1-2	.	.
CASSQGQENTEAFF	TGCGCCAGCAGTCAAGGACAGGAGAACACTGAAGCTTTCTTT	TRBV5-1	TRBJ1-1	TRBD1	.
CASRLSGELGYTF	TGTGCCAGCAGATTGTCAGGGGAGCTAGGCTACACCTTC	TRBV5-6	TRBJ1-2	.	few
CASSLLAGGPYEQYF	TGTGCCAGCAGCTTACTAGCGGGGGGGCCGTACGAGCAGTACTTC	TRBV7-2	TRBJ2-7	TRBD2	.
CATSRDRDRTSNYGYTF	TGTGCCACCAGCAGAGATCGGGACAGGACATCGAACTATGGCTACACCTTC	TRBV15	TRBJ1-2	TRBD1	.
CASSFTDRGRRGYTF	TGTGCCAGCAGCTTTACCGACAGGGGGCGGCGGGGCTACACCTTC	TRBV6-5	TRBJ1-2	TRBD1	.
CASSLSRQALRSEKLFF	TGTGCCAGCAGTTTATCGAGGCAGGCCCTCAGGAGTGAAAAACTGTTTTTT	TRBV27	TRBJ1-4	.	.
CASSMQLWGDTQYF	TGTGCCAGCAGCATGCAGCTGTGGGGCGATACGCAGTATTTT	TRBV7-8	TRBJ2-3	.	.
CASSIERDEQFF	TGTGCCAGCAGCATCGAGAGGGATGAGCAGTTCTTC	TRBV7-9	TRBJ2-1	.	.